This TCR beta chain came from a study of blood T cell repertoires in COVID-19 (dated by TCRdb to about 2020). Context from the whole study: The collaborator samples originated in the United States, Italy and Spain and spanned the acute and convalescent phases of COVID-19. The samples were drawn from the first 160 participants of the ongoing ImmuneRACE study and from 950 to 1,500 subjects provided by 6 global collaborators. The repertoires were released in a freely available public database intended as a resource for research on the immune response to SARS-CoV-2. Sample metadata almost always included a de-identified subject ID, COVID-19 status, age in years and sex. Subjects who had been exposed to COVID-19, were actively infected with it, or had recovered from it provided the deeply sampled blood TCRbeta repertoires that made up the dataset. HLA class I and class II types, where available, came from metadata supplied by the sample provider rather than from assay-based typing. The prospective study material was composed of cDNA or gDNA derived from T cells, B-cell-depleted T cells, or PBMCs. The research as a whole found: Clinical and demographic metadata were provided uncurated, with the amount varying by source and participant.

The collaborating institutions used their own protocols to collect whole blood in K2EDTA tubes. For TCRbeta analysis, collaborator samples were shipped as frozen whole blood, as isolated PBMCs, or as DNA extracted from either sample type. TCRbeta CDR3 regions were amplified from genomic DNA using the immunoSEQ Assay, a bias-controlled multiplex PCR. The authors' pipeline ran thus. Within the assay, amplification of reference gene primers was used to estimate how many nucleated cells each sample contained. To quantify the absolute abundance of each unique TCRbeta CDR3 rearrangement, sequence reads were collapsed and filtered. For each sample, productive Simpson clonality was calculated as the square root of Simpson's diversity index over productive rearrangements. Held by TCRdb, this immuneACCESS table contains in-frame sequences only and omits some clones. Under half of the omission traces to an unresolved V gene where checked; the cause of the rest is unknown. V, J and clone size are taken as reported in that table, and D and trimming were inferred from the DNA itself. The sample has 150,000 or so clones on record, more than 75% of them singletons. The ten largest make up 13% to 15% of the sample.

This clone was observed a single time. Its antigen is still unknown. Base qualities were left out, and no much larger clone turns up one base away. Including cysteine and phenylalanine, the CDR3 has 13 amino acids. The sequence is cut down to CDR3 DNA, 39 bases in frame from base 1. The germline V gene (reference sequence) specifies LNHNV as CDR1 and YYDKDF as CDR2. Relative to germline, V is missing 5 bases and J is missing 5 bases, with 2 bases of the junction outside any gene match. The TCR comes from a human donor with acute or convalescent COVID-19. The donor label of this sample is uncertain. The chain employs TRBV15 and TRBJ2-7, with 11 junctional bases fitting TRBD1. Sequencing was performed on peripheral blood. The CDR3 loop reads CATSQGQGDEQYF. The nucleotides read TGTGCCACCAGCCAGGGACAGGGGGACGAGCAGTACTTC.